These 20 T cell receptor beta chains came from one sample sequenced in a study of cytomegalovirus exposure and HLA in healthy donors (dated by TCRdb to about 2017). Receptors were amplified or captured by the immunoSEQ multiplex PCR assay. For the multiplex PCR, a mixture combining 60 forward primers for TCR Vbeta segments and 13 reverse primers for TCR Jbeta segments was used. In its TCRdb copy, this immuneACCESS table keeps in-frame sequences only and misses some clones. Where compared with another copy, unresolved V genes explain less than half of these, and the others have no known cause. This sample has tens of thousands of clones in its table, and approximately 82% of those were observed once. The ten largest clonotypes hold approximately 2.9% of the sample. Material: PBMCs. The receptor set was obtained from a man over 45 in good health and CMV-seronegative.

The chain links TRBV11-2 to TRBJ1-5, with a possible D match to TRBD1 (5 bases). V was pared by 1 base and J by 7 bases, with 8 bases between. The CDR3 sequence is 13 residues long. Per the germline V gene, CDR1 is SGHAT and CDR2 is FQNNGV. CDR3 DNA sequence: TGTGCCAGCAGCTTAGCGCGGGGGCAGCCCCAGCATTTT. This gives the protein CASSLARGQPQHF.

The J gene is TRBJ1-3, the V gene TRBV9, with D possibly matching TRBD1 (5 bases). The CDR3 has 15 amino acids. Germline assignment: CDR1 SGDLS and CDR2 YYNGEE. The germline V and J ends were trimmed by 0 bases and 3 bases, with 10 bases remaining between them. CDR3 DNA: TGTGCCAGCAGCGTAGGTGGGGCAGGTGGAAACACCATATATTTT. Translating gives CASSVGGAGGNTIYF.

The chain is built from TRBV9 and TRBJ2-2; 7 nucleotides agree with TRBD1. The CDR3 runs to 14 residues. The germline gives CDR1 SGDLS, CDR2 YYNGEE. V was clipped by 8 bases and J by 4 bases; unmatched bases: 8. The CDR3 spells CASGTVVATGELFF. The CDR3 DNA reads as TGTGCCAGTGGGACAGTAGTGGCCACCGGGGAGCTGTTTTTT. Based on the CDR3 plus reference TRBV9 and TRBJ2-2, the full variable domain is DSGVTQTPKHLITATGQRVTLRCSPRSGDLSVYWYQQSLDQGLQFLIQYYNGEERAKGNILERFSAQQFPDLHSELNLSSLELGDSALYFCASGTVVATGELFFGEGSRLTVL.

This sequence joins TRBV5-1 and TRBJ2-7; 8 bases match TRBD2. CDR3 length: 16 residues. In germline, CDR1 is SGHRS, CDR2 YFSETQ. The J segment lost 2 bases and the V segment lost 4 bases, leaving 11 bases of the junction unmatched. The CDR3 nucleotides read TGCGCCAGCAGCCCCGACGGGGGGGGACGTGCCTACGAGCAGTACTTC. Residues: CASSPDGGGRAYEQYF.

CDR3 sequence reads: CASSSSSSSYEQYF. The CDR3 nucleotides read TGTGCCAGCAGCTCCTCTTCGAGCTCCTACGAGCAGTACTTC. The V call is TRBV7-9, the J call TRBJ2-7; D is undetermined. Germline V gene data show CDR1 as SEHNR and CDR2 as FQNEAQ (reference sequence). V dropped 4 bases and J dropped 0 bases, with 10 bases sitting between them. The CDR3 has 14 residues.

The rearrangement links TRBV6-1 to TRBJ2-3; D perhaps matches TRBD1 (5 bases). The germline gives CDR1 MNHNS, CDR2 SASEGT. The V and J ends lost 4 bases and 2 bases respectively, with 7 bases between them. The CDR3 runs to 13 residues. CDR3 sequence: CASSGQITDTQYF. As DNA, the CDR3 is TGTGCCAGCAGTGGACAGATCACAGATACGCAGTATTTT.

The rearrangement links TRBV28 to TRBJ2-7; 7 bases match TRBD1. In germline, CDR1 is MDHEN, CDR2 SYDVKM. This CDR3 has 14 amino acids. Germline trimming cut 5 bases from V and 0 bases from J; bases unmatched to any gene: 4. The CDR3 loop reads CASSPHRGSYEQYF. CDR3 nucleotide sequence: TGTGCCAGCAGTCCGCACAGGGGCTCCTACGAGCAGTACTTC. Drawing the rest from reference TRBV28 and TRBJ2-7, the complete variable domain is DVKVTQSSRYLVKRTGEKVFLECVQDMDHENMFWYRQDPGLGLRLIYFSYDVKMKEKGDIPEGYSVSREKKERFSLILESASTNQTSMYLCASSPHRGSYEQYFGPGTRLTVT.

The chain couples TRBV7-6 to TRBJ1-2; no reliable D call. The V end lost 2 bases, the J end lost 8 bases, and 12 bases lay between the germline ends. The CDR3 has 13 residues. Looked up from germline, CDR1 is SGHVS and CDR2 is FNYEAQ. The CDR3 sequence: CASSLWPQLGYTF. For the CDR3, the DNA is TGTGCCAGCAGCTTATGGCCCCAGTTAGGCTACACCTTC.

This rearrangement joins TRBV30 to TRBJ2-4; 8 bases line up with TRBD2. J gave up 8 bases and V 4 bases, and 10 bases lay outside the gene matches. Germline-derived CDR1 and CDR2 are GTSNPN and SVGIG (reference sequence). The CDR3 totals 14 residues. CDR3 protein: CAWTRPGGGDIQYF. CDR3 coding DNA: TGTGCCTGGACCAGACCGGGAGGGGGGGACATTCAGTACTTC.

This chain links TRBV28 with TRBJ2-7; no definite D call. Germline V gene lookup returns CDR1 MDHEN and CDR2 SYDVKM. V gave up 7 bases and J gave up 0 bases, with 7 bases separating them. The CDR3 is 12 amino acids. This chain's CDR3 is CASTESSYEQYF. For the CDR3, the DNA is TGTGCCAGCACTGAGAGCTCCTACGAGCAGTACTTC.

The CDR3 DNA follows: TGTGCCAGCAGTTACTCGGCAGTCTATGGCTACACCTTC. Amino acids: CASSYSAVYGYTF. The chain couples TRBV6-5 to TRBJ1-2; unclear D gene. This CDR3 has 13 amino acids. Germline V lookup: CDR1 MNHEY, CDR2 SVGAGI. Trimming left V 0 bases short and J 4 bases short, with 6 bases between.

CDR3 in DNA: TGTGCCAGCAGCCGACAGGGGGAGAGCTCCTATAATTCACCCCTCCACTTT. Translated, it gives CASSRQGESSYNSPLHF. This chain connects TRBV2 to TRBJ1-6; 9 bases are shared with TRBD1. The CDR3 extends over 17 amino acids. J was trimmed by 0 bases and V by 6 bases; bases with no gene match: 6. Germline lookup yields CDR1 SNHLY and CDR2 FYNNEI. Drawing the rest from reference TRBV2 and TRBJ1-6, the complete variable domain is EPEVTQTPSHQVTQMGQEVILRCVPISNHLYFYWYRQILGQKVEFLVSFYNNEISEKSEIFDDQFSVERPDGSNFTLKIRSTKLEDSAMYFCASSRQGESSYNSPLHFGNGTRLTVT.

V is TRBV6-6 and J is TRBJ2-7; the match to TRBD1 covers 8 bases. Germline-derived CDR1 and CDR2 are MNHNY and SVGAGI (reference sequence). The CDR3 extends over 12 amino acids. The J segment lost 8 bases and the V segment lost 9 bases, leaving 9 bases of the junction unmatched. The CDR3 nucleotides are TGTGCCAGTTGCCGGGACAGGACAAAGCAGTACTTC. Translated: CASCRDRTKQYF.

CDR3 protein: CASSLTGEETQYF. The CDR3 region has the DNA TGTGCCAGCAGCTTGACGGGGGAAGAGACCCAGTACTTC. This rearrangement joins TRBV5-4 to TRBJ2-5; a possible D gene is TRBD2 (6 bases). The CDR3 totals 13 residues. CDR1 SGHNT and CDR2 YYREEE come from the germline V gene (reference sequence). Trimming cost V 1 base and J 3 bases, with 7 bases left between them.

This sequence joins TRBV7-2 and TRBJ1-2, with a tentative D call TRBD1 (6 bases). The CDR3 extends over 19 amino acids. Trimming took off 1 base at V and 3 bases at J, with 24 bases between the two ends. In germline, CDR1 is SGHTA, CDR2 FQGNSA. CDR3 region: CASSLGMMVQGLVHYGYTF. DNA for the CDR3: TGTGCCAGCAGCTTAGGGATGATGGTACAGGGCCTTGTCCACTATGGCTACACCTTC.

This clone was detected only a few times. This rearrangement joins TRBV5-5 to TRBJ1-1; D perhaps matches TRBD1 (6 bases). CDR3 length: 15 amino acids. Germline loops: CDR1 SGHKS, CDR2 YYEKEE (reference sequence). The V gene lost 5 bases and the J gene lost 3 bases, with 17 bases spanning the gap. DNA for the CDR3: TGTGCCAGCAGATACGGGCCAGGACAGCACACTGAAGCTTTCTTT. Translated: CASRYGPGQHTEAFF.

The chain recombines TRBV5-1 with TRBJ2-1; 14 bases agree with TRBD2. Unmatched junction bases numbered 10, after V lost 3 bases and J lost 5 bases. Germline CDR1 and CDR2: SGHRS and YFSETQ. The CDR3 sequence is 18 residues long. CDR3: CASSSLVGTSGSNNEQFF. CDR3 DNA sequence: TGCGCCAGCAGCTCATTGGTCGGGACTAGCGGGAGCAACAATGAGCAGTTCTTC.

The V call is TRBV5-4, the J call TRBJ1-3; the match to TRBD1 covers 9 bases. Germline V gene sequence: CDR1 SGHNT, CDR2 YYREEE (reference sequence). This CDR3 contains 15 residues. J lost 0 bases, V lost 9 bases, and 7 bases had no gene match. CDR3 DNA: TGTGCCACTAACACAGGGGGCCTCTCTGGAAACACCATATATTTT. It is translated as CATNTGGLSGNTIYF. Using reference TRBV5-4 and TRBJ1-3 for the parts outside the CDR3, the full variable domain is ETGVTQSPTHLIKTRGQQVTLRCSSQSGHNTVSWYQQALGQGPQFIFQYYREEENGRGNFPPRFSGLQFPNYSSELNVNALELDDSALYLCATNTGGLSGNTIYFGEGSWLTVV.

This chain links TRBV28 with TRBJ1-4, with D perhaps matching TRBD1 (6 bases). V lost 6 bases and J lost 7, with 18 bases in between. The CDR3 sequence is 15 residues long. The V gene's germline CDR1 is MDHEN and CDR2 SYDVKM. The CDR3 region has the DNA TGTGCCAGCAGCGTTTTACGGACACAGGGTGAAAAACTGTTTTTT. Protein product: CASSVLRTQGEKLFF.

As DNA, the CDR3 is TGTGCCAGCAGCTTCCAGCGGGGGTCCGCCGGGGAGCTGTTTTTT. Protein: CASSFQRGSAGELFF. The genes are TRBV7-9 and TRBJ2-2; the match to TRBD2 covers 8 bases. Per germline, CDR1 SEHNR and CDR2 FQNEAQ (reference sequence). The CDR3 has 15 amino acids. J gave up 6 bases and V 3 bases, and 6 bases lay outside the gene matches.